This T cell receptor beta chain is drawn from a study of response to subunit inactivated influenza vaccine. The study's findings and limits: The study's authors posited that every seasonal influenza vaccination enlists few new T cells.

Concerning this clonotype: Its antigen is not known.

The CDR3 has 17 amino acids. Germline lookup yields CDR1 MNHEY and CDR2 SMNVEV (reference sequence). V gave up 3 bases and J gave up 3 bases, with 18 bases separating them. TCRdb analysed the RT-PCR reads with MiXCR anew, one entry per CDR3 protein. The sample consists of approximately 200,000 distinct CDR3 sequences, around an eighth of them appearing once. The receptor's source is a man in his fifties who received an inactivated influenza vaccine. Sample: CD8+ T cells sorted from PBMCs, taken about 5 days after vaccination. The rearrangement links TRBV27 to TRBJ2-1; D possibly uses TRBD1 or TRBD2 (5 bases each). This chain's CDR3 is CASSLGTAGTFYNEQFF. In nucleotides, the CDR3 is TGTGCCAGCAGTTTGGGCACCGCAGGGACCTTCTACAATGAGCAGTTCTTC.